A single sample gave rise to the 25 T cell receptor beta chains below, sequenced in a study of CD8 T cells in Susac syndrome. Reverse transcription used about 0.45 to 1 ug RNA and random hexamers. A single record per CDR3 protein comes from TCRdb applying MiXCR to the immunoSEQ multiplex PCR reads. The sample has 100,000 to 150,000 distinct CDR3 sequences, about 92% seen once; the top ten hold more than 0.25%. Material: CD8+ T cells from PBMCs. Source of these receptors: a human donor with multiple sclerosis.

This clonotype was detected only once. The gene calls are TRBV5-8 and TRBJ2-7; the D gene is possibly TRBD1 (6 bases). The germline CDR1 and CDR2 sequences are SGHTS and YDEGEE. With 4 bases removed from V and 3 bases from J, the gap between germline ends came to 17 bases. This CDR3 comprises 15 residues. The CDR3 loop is CASSIPSGQLYEQYF. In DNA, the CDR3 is TGTGCCAGCAGCATACCCTCCGGACAGCTCTACGAGCAGTACTTC.

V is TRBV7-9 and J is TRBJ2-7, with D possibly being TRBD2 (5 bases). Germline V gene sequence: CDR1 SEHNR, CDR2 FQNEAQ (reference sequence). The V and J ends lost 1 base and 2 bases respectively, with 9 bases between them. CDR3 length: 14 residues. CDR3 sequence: CASSLGAGPYEQYV. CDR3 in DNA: TGTGCCAGCAGCTTAGGGGCGGGTCCCTACGAGCAGTACGTC.

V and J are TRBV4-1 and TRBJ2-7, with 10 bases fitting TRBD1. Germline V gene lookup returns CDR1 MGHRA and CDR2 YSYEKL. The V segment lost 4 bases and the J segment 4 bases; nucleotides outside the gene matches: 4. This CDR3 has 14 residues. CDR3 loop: CASSPDRGFYEQYF. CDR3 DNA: TGCGCCAGCAGCCCGGACAGGGGGTTTTACGAGCAGTACTTC.

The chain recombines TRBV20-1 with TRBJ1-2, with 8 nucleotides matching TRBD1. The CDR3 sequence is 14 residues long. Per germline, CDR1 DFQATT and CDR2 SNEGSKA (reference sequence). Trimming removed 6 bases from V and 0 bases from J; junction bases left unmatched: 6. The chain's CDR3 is CSARGQETNYGYTF. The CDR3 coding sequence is TGCAGTGCCCGGGGACAGGAGACTAACTATGGCTACACCTTC.

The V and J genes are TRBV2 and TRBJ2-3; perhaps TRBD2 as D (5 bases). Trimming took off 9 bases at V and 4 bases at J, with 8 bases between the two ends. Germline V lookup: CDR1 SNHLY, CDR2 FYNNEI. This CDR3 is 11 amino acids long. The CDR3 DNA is TGTGCCAGGGACTCCCCAGATACGCAGTATTTT. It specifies CARDSPDTQYF.

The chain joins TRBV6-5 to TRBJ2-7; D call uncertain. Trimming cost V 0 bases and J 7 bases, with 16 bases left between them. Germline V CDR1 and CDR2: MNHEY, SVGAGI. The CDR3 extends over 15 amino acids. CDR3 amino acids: CASSYSGQSSREQYF. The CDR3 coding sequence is TGTGCCAGCAGTTACTCTGGTCAGTCCAGTCGGGAGCAGTACTTC.

CDR3 protein: CAWSGSNQPQHF. The CDR3 DNA reads TGTGCCTGGAGTGGGAGCAATCAGCCCCAGCATTTT. The chain combines TRBV30 with TRBJ1-5; no clear D gene. Trimming removed 1 base from V and 1 base from J, with 2 bases in between. Germline V gene sequence: CDR1 GTSNPN, CDR2 SVGIG (reference sequence). The CDR3 sequence is 12 residues long.

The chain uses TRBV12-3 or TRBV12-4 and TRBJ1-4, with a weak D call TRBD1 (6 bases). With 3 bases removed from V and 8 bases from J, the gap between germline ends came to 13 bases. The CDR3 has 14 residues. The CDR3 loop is CASSLVAGAEKLFF. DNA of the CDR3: TGTGCCAGCAGTTTGGTGGCAGGGGCGGAAAAACTGTTTTTT.

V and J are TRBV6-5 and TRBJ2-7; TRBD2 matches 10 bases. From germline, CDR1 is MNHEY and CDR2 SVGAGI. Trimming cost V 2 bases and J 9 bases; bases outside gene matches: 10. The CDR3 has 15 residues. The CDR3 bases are TGTGCCAGCAGTTACGGGTCTAGCGGGGGATTGGTGCAGTACTTC. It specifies CASSYGSSGGLVQYF.

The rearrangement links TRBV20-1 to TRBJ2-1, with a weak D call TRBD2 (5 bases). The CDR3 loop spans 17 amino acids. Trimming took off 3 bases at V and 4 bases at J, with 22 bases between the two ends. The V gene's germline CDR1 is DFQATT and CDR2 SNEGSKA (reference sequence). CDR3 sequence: CSARRTGVAGPYNEQFF. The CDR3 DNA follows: TGCAGTGCTAGGCGGACCGGTGTGGCGGGCCCTTACAATGAGCAGTTCTTC.

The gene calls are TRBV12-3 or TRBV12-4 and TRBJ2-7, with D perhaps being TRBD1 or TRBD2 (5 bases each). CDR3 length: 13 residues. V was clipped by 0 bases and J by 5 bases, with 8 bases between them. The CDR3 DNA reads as TGTGCCAGCAGTTTAGCTGGGGGACACGAGCAGTACTTC. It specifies CASSLAGGHEQYF.

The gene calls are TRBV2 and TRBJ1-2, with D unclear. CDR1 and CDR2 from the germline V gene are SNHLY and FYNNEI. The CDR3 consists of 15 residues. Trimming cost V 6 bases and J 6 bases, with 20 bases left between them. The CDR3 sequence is CASRGESVKDHGYTF. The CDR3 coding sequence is TGTGCCAGCAGGGGAGAGTCTGTAAAAGACCATGGCTACACCTTC.

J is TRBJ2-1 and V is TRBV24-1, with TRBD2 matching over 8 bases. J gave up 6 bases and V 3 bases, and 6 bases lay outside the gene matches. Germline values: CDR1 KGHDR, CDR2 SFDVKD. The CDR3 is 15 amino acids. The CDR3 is CATSDPGTRGNEQFF. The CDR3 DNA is TGTGCCACCAGTGATCCCGGGACTAGAGGCAATGAGCAGTTCTTC.

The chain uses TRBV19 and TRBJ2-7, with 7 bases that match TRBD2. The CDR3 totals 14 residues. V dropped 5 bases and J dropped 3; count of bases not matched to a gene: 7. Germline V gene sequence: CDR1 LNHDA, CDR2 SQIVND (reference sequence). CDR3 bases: TGTGCCAGTAGTCCCACGGGGGGTTACTACGAGCAGTACTTC. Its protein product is CASSPTGGYYEQYF.

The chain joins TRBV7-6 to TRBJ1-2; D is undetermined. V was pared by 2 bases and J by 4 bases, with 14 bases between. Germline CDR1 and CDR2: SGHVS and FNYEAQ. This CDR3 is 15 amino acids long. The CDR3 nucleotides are TGTGCCAGCAGCTTAAGTCCGCTGGCCGTCTATGGCTACACCTTC. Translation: CASSLSPLAVYGYTF.

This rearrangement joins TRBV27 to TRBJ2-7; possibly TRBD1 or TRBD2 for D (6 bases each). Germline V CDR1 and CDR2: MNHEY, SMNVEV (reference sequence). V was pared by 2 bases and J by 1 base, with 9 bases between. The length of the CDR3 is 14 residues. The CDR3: CASSLTGRSYEQYF. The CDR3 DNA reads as TGTGCCAGCAGTTTAACAGGGAGGTCCTACGAGCAGTACTTC.

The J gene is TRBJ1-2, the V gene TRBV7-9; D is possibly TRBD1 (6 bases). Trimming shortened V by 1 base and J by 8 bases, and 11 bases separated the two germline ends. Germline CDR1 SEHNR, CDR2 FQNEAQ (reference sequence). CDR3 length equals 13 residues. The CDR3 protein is CASSLGTVSGYTF. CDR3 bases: TGTGCCAGCAGCTTAGGGACAGTGTCGGGCTACACCTTC.

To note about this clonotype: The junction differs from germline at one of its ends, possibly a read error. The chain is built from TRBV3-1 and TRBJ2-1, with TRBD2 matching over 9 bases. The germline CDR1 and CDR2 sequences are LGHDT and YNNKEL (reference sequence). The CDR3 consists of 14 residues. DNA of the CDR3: TGTGCCAGCAGCCAAGATCGGGTAGCGGGAGAGGGTCGCTTC. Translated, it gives CASSQDRVAGEGRF.

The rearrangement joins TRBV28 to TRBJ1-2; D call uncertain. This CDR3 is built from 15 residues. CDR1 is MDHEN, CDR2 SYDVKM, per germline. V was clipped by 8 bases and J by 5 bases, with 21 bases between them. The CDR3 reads CASVKRIGRRYGYTF. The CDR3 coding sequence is TGTGCCAGCGTAAAAAGAATCGGACGTCGGTATGGCTACACCTTC.

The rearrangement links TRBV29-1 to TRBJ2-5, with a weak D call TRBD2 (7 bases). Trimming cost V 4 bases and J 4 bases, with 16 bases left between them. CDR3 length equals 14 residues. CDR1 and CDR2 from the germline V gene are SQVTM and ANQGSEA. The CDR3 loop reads CSVGGLADGETQYF. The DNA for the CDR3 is TGCAGCGTTGGGGGGCTAGCGGACGGAGAGACCCAGTACTTC.

CDR3 nucleotide sequence: TGCGCCAGCAGCCAAGACGCCAGGGAAGAGACCCAGTACTTC. Its translation is CASSQDAREETQYF. The chain links TRBV4-1 to TRBJ2-5; maybe TRBD1 (5 bases). Trimming stripped 0 bases from V and 3 bases from J, with 8 bases between. There are 14 residues in the CDR3. From germline, CDR1 is MGHRA and CDR2 YSYEKL.

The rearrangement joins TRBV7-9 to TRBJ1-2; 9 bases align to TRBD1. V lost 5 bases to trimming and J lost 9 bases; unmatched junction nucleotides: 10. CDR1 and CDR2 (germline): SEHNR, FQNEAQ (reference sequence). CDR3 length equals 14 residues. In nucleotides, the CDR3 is TGTGCCAGCAGCCCCCCTTGGGACAGGGAGAGCTACACCTTC. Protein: CASSPPWDRESYTF.

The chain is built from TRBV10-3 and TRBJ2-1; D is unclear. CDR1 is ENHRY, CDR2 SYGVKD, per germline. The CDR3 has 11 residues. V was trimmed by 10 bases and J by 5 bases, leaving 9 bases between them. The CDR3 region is CATYVDNEQFF. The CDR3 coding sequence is TGTGCCACTTACGTGGACAATGAGCAGTTCTTC.

This CDR3 reads CASSLNREITEAFF. CDR3 bases: TGCGCCAGCAGCTTGAACAGGGAAATCACTGAAGCTTTCTTT. The chain has TRBV5-1 and TRBJ1-1; a weak D match, TRBD1 (6 bases). The ends were cut back, 1 base at V and 4 bases at J, with 11 bases in the middle. Germline values: CDR1 SGHRS, CDR2 YFSETQ. The CDR3 has 14 residues.

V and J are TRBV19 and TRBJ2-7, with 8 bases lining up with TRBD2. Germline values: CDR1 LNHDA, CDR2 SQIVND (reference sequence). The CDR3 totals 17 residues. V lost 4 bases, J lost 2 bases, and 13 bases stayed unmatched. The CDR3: CASSTPGTRDYAYEQYV. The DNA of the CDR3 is TGTGCCAGTAGTACCCCGGGGACTAGGGATTATGCCTACGAGCAGTACGTC.